These 24 T cell receptor beta chains came from one sample sequenced in a study of human T cells and chemical hapten exposure. Stated time point: pre-sensitization, week 0. Noted treatment: therapeutic diphenylcyclopropenone sensitization with weekly scalp DPC. TCRdb ran MiXCR on the RACE reads and lists one entry per CDR3 protein. This table has 120,000 or so distinct CDR3 sequences, less than 15% appearing once. This specimen consisted of whole blood, obtained in connection with sensitization to the hapten diphenylcyclopropenone (DPC). The receptors were sampled from a woman between 18 and 30 years old with alopecia areata. Some clones in this sample may be carry-over from other donors' samples.

A few counts support this clonotype. The rearrangement joins TRBV20-1 to TRBJ2-7; 11 bases line up with TRBD2. The trim removed 2 bases at V and 4 bases at J, leaving 7 bases unmatched. CDR1 and CDR2 (germline): DFQATT, SNEGSKA (reference sequence). This CDR3 comprises 15 residues. This chain's CDR3 is CSARTGTSGAYEQYF. In nucleotides, the CDR3 is TGCAGTGCTAGAACCGGGACTAGCGGAGCTTACGAGCAGTACTTC.

There are a few counts of this clonotype. V usage is TRBV27 and J usage is TRBJ1-2; perhaps TRBD1 as D (6 bases). The CDR3 totals 13 residues. Deletions cut 8 bases from V and 4 bases from J, with 14 bases between. CDR1 and CDR2 (germline): MNHEY, SMNVEV (reference sequence). CDR3 DNA sequence: TGTGCCAGCGGGGGCAGCCGAGTCTATGGCTACACCTTC. Its protein is CASGGSRVYGYTF.

The rearrangement uses TRBV7-2 and TRBJ2-1; D remains unclear. Germline V CDR1 and CDR2: SGHTA, FQGNSA. This CDR3 is 13 amino acids long. The V end lost 1 base, the J end lost 5 bases, and 6 bases lay between the germline ends. In DNA form, the CDR3 reads TGTGCCAGCAGCTTAGATACGGACAATGAGCAGTTCTTC. Its translation is CASSLDTDNEQFF.

This clonotype has more than one count but fewer than ten. This chain uses TRBV6-5 with TRBJ2-1, with 10 bases matching TRBD2. Germline CDR1 is MNHEY and CDR2 is SVGAGI. The trim removed 5 bases at V and 8 bases at J, leaving 9 bases unmatched. The CDR3 length is 15 residues. The CDR3 region is CASSTLAGVIHEQFF. In DNA form, the CDR3 reads TGTGCCAGCAGTACCCTAGCGGGGGTTATTCATGAGCAGTTCTTC.

This clonotype was counted only a few times. The rearrangement joins TRBV7-2 to TRBJ2-1; 7 bases agree with TRBD2. CDR1 and CDR2 from the germline V gene are SGHTA and FQGNSA. The CDR3 has 12 residues. V lost 5 bases and J lost 9; bases outside the gene matches: 4. The CDR3 sequence: CASSTSAIEQFF. CDR3 DNA: TGTGCCAGCAGCACTAGCGCGATTGAGCAGTTCTTC.

There are many counts of this clonotype. The chain recombines TRBV6-5 with TRBJ2-7; no clear D. Trimming stripped 3 bases from V and 9 bases from J, with 9 bases between. Looked up from germline, CDR1 is MNHEY and CDR2 is SVGAGI. The length of the CDR3 is 11 residues. CDR3 protein: CASSYGVLQYF. The DNA for the CDR3 is TGTGCCAGCAGTTATGGTGTACTGCAGTACTTC.

V is TRBV11-2 and J is TRBJ1-1; no clear D. This CDR3 region has 16 residues. Trimming took 1 base from V and 0 from J, leaving 12 bases between them. CDR1 and CDR2 from the germline V gene are SGHAT and FQNNGV. The DNA of the CDR3 is TGTGCCAGCAGCTTAGTTGATAGGCTCATGAACACTGAAGCTTTCTTT. This gives the protein CASSLVDRLMNTEAFF. Full variable domain (rest looked up from reference TRBV11-2 and TRBJ1-1): EAGVAQSPRYKIIEKRQSVAFWCNPISGHATLYWYQQILGQGPKLLIQFQNNGVVDDSQLPKDRFSAERLKGVDSTLKIQPAKLEDSAVYLCASSLVDRLMNTEAFFGQGTRLTVV.

The genes are TRBV4-1 and TRBJ2-7; tentative D call: TRBD2 (5 bases). Germline loops: CDR1 MGHRA, CDR2 YSYEKL. V lost 1 base and J lost 0, with 13 bases in between. This CDR3 has 16 amino acids. The CDR3 spells CASSQVPGVCSYEQYF. In DNA form, the CDR3 reads TGCGCCAGCAGCCAAGTCCCCGGGGTGTGCTCCTACGAGCAGTACTTC.

The chain carries TRBV7-6 and TRBJ2-3, with D perhaps TRBD2 (6 bases). Deletions cut 1 base from V and 3 bases from J, with 20 bases between. CDR3 length: 18 residues. The germline CDR1 and CDR2 sequences are SGHVS and FNYEAQ. CDR3 sequence (DNA): TGTGCCAGCAGCTTAGTACCGGCGGGGCCTTACGCAACAGATACGCAGTATTTT. Its protein product is CASSLVPAGPYATDTQYF. The full variable domain, completed using reference TRBV7-6 and TRBJ2-3, is GAGVSQSPRYKVTKRGQDVALRCDPISGHVSLYWYRQALGQGPEFLTYFNYEAQQDKSGLPNDRFSAERPEGSISTLTIQRTEQRDSAMYRCASSLVPAGPYATDTQYFGPGTRLTVL.

The chain employs TRBV11-1 and TRBJ2-1, with TRBD2 matching 10 bases. J was trimmed by 7 bases and V by 3 bases; bases with no gene match: 6. CDR1 is SGHAT, CDR2 FQDESV, per germline (reference sequence). The length of the CDR3 is 15 residues. CDR3 sequence reads: CASSFGTSEGNEQFF. In nucleotides, the CDR3 is TGTGCCAGCAGCTTCGGGACTAGCGAGGGGAATGAGCAGTTCTTC.

This clonotype occurred a few times. At one end the junction does not follow the germline gene, possibly because of a read error. The chain links TRBV18 to TRBJ1-2, with D perhaps TRBD1 (6 bases). This CDR3 spans 14 amino acids. CDR1 KGHSH and CDR2 LQKENI come from the germline V gene. The CDR3 protein is CVSSPPGTMDGYTF. The CDR3 DNA follows: TGTGTCAGCTCACCACCCGGGACAATGGATGGCTACACCTTC.

The chain has TRBV4-1 and TRBJ2-7; TRBD1 or TRBD2 may be the D gene (5 bases each). The CDR3 runs to 17 residues. Trimming cost V 2 bases and J 1 base, with 18 bases left between them. Germline assignment: CDR1 MGHRA and CDR2 YSYEKL. The DNA of the CDR3 is TGCGCCAGCAGCCAATTCTGGGGGATCCTTACTTCCTACGAGCAGTACTTC. It yields the protein CASSQFWGILTSYEQYF.

The rearrangement joins TRBV6-2 or TRBV6-3 to TRBJ2-6; the D is unclear. The CDR3 is 14 amino acids. The V gene's germline CDR1 is MNHEY and CDR2 SVGEGT. V lost 6 bases and J lost 7, with 13 bases in between. CDR3 sequence: CASRNGRVANVLTF. For the CDR3, the DNA is TGTGCCAGCAGAAATGGACGAGTCGCCAACGTCCTGACTTTC.

This clonotype was picked up many times. The chain is built from TRBV20-1 and TRBJ2-5; 8 bases are shared with TRBD2. V lost 3 bases and J lost 5; bases outside the gene matches: 5. Germline assignment: CDR1 DFQATT and CDR2 SNEGSKA (reference sequence). The CDR3 sequence is 13 residues long. DNA for the CDR3: TGCAGTGCTAGCGGGGGGGTTTCGGAGACCCAGTACTTC. This sequence encodes CSASGGVSETQYF.

This clonotype was counted at least ten times. V gene TRBV11-2 combines with J gene TRBJ2-3; 10 positions match TRBD2. Losses at the gene ends were 0 bases for V and 5 bases for J; bases not matched to a gene: 5. The CDR3 has 16 residues. Germline values: CDR1 SGHAT, CDR2 FQNNGV. This CDR3 reads CASSLELAGFEDTQYF. DNA of the CDR3: TGTGCCAGCAGCTTAGAACTAGCGGGGTTTGAAGATACGCAGTATTTT.

The chain uses TRBV7-9 and TRBJ2-4; perhaps D is TRBD1 or TRBD2 (6 bases each). Germline CDR1 is SEHNR and CDR2 is FQNEAQ (reference sequence). CDR3 size: 17 residues. V was clipped by 4 bases and J by 3 bases, with 19 bases between them. In nucleotides, the CDR3 is TGTGCCAGCAGCTCAATTGCGCGGGACACCTACAAAAACATTCAGTACTTC. It yields the protein CASSSIARDTYKNIQYF.

The J gene is TRBJ1-2, the V gene TRBV20-1, with D possibly TRBD1 on 5 matching bases. This CDR3 region has 13 residues. CDR1 and CDR2 from the germline V gene are DFQATT and SNEGSKA (reference sequence). Trimming cost V 3 bases and J 4 bases, with 12 bases left between them. The CDR3 protein is CSARADTVYGYTF. As DNA, the CDR3 is TGCAGTGCTAGGGCGGACACCGTCTATGGCTACACCTTC.

The V call is TRBV9, the J call TRBJ1-2; 9 bases fit TRBD1. Germline CDR1 reads SGDLS; CDR2 reads YYNGEE. J was trimmed by 7 bases and V by 3 bases; bases with no gene match: 7. The CDR3 totals 14 residues. The CDR3 spells CASSATGGEGGYTF. The CDR3 bases are TGTGCCAGCAGCGCAACAGGGGGCGAGGGTGGCTACACCTTC. The variable domain in full, completed from reference TRBV9 and TRBJ1-2, reads DSGVTQTPKHLITATGQRVTLRCSPRSGDLSVYWYQQSLDQGLQFLIQYYNGEERAKGNILERFSAQQFPDLHSELNLSSLELGDSALYFCASSATGGEGGYTFGSGTRLTVV.

The chain uses TRBV29-1 and TRBJ1-1, with TRBD1 matching over 7 bases. Losses at the gene ends were 6 bases for V and 0 bases for J; bases not matched to a gene: 7. Germline loops: CDR1 SQVTM, CDR2 ANQGSEA. The CDR3 runs 14 residues. DNA for the CDR3: TGCAGCGTCACACCAGGGGGAGTGAACACTGAAGCTTTCTTT. Translated: CSVTPGGVNTEAFF.

This clonotype was counted at least ten times. V and J are TRBV6-2 or TRBV6-3 and TRBJ2-3, with D perhaps TRBD1 (5 bases). Germline CDR1 MNHEY, CDR2 SVGEGT. Trimming shortened V by 3 bases and J by 2 bases, and 9 bases separated the two germline ends. The CDR3 runs 14 residues. The CDR3 sequence: CASSYHRYTDTQYF. DNA of the CDR3: TGTGCCAGCAGTTATCACAGGTACACAGATACGCAGTATTTT.

This chain connects TRBV7-2 to TRBJ1-4; D uncertain. The germline gives CDR1 SGHTA, CDR2 FQGNSA. This CDR3 contains 13 residues. Trimming pared 1 base from V and 6 bases from J, leaving 6 bases between. CDR3 DNA sequence: TGTGCCAGCAGCTTAGGACGATATGAAAAACTGTTTTTT. It encodes CASSLGRYEKLFF.

Only a few counts were recorded for this clonotype. The chain carries TRBV11-2 and TRBJ1-1; D call uncertain. The V and J ends lost 2 bases and 4 bases respectively, with 14 bases between them. CDR1 and CDR2 (germline): SGHAT, FQNNGV. The CDR3 extends over 15 amino acids. This chain's CDR3 is CASSLMRGGLTEAFF. CDR3 in DNA: TGTGCCAGCAGCTTAATGCGGGGTGGGCTCACTGAAGCTTTCTTT.

The gene calls are TRBV7-9 and TRBJ2-7; D is ambiguous. V shed 5 bases and J shed 0 bases, with 14 bases lying between them. Germline values: CDR1 SEHNR, CDR2 FQNEAQ (reference sequence). This CDR3 spans 15 amino acids. The CDR3 region has the DNA TGTGCCAGCAGCGCTCCGGAACAGAGCTCCTACGAGCAGTACTTC. Amino acids: CASSAPEQSSYEQYF.

This clonotype was seen a few times. The rearrangement links TRBV20-1 to TRBJ2-5; 12 bases align to TRBD1. The V gene end was trimmed by 1 base and the J gene end by 4 bases; junction bases not matched to a gene: 7. There are 16 residues in the CDR3. CDR1 is DFQATT, CDR2 SNEGSKA, per germline (reference sequence). CDR3 in DNA: TGCAGTGCTAGAGCCTCTGGGACAGGGGGCCGAGAGACCCAGTACTTC. It codes for CSARASGTGGRETQYF.